The rows below give T cell receptor beta chains drawn from one sample of a study of blood T cell repertoires in COVID-19. Clones were sequenced by immunoSEQ multiplex PCR, and TCRdb holds only the in-frame ones, with some missing. This table has about 270,000 clones, around 86% appearing once. The sequencing input was peripheral blood. These TCRs come from a man between 35 and 55 years old with active or convalescent COVID-19. Each CDR3 is given with its conserved first and last residue. Fields, in order: clone size, J gene, V gene, D gene, CDR3 DNA, CDR3 protein. D genes are given only for firm matches. For some rows the clone size is stated as once, few or many, or as a class when expanded; others skip it.

.	TRBJ2-3	TRBV3-1/TRBV3-2	TRBD1	TGTGCCAGCAGCCAAGATAGCCCGGACAGGGACCCCACAGATACGCAGTATTTT	CASSQDSPDRDPTDTQYF
.	TRBJ1-1	TRBV27	.	TGTGCCAGCAGTTTGAGACAAATGAACACTGAAGCTTTCTTT	CASSLRQMNTEAFF
few	TRBJ2-3	TRBV12-3/TRBV12-4	TRBD2	TGTGCCATTTCGGGGGGGCTAATAGATACGCAGTATTTT	CAISGGLIDTQYF
once	TRBJ1-5	TRBV12-5	.	TGTGCTAGTGGTATCTCGGGGTCCAATCAGCCCCAGCATTTT	CASGISGSNQPQHF
.	TRBJ2-7	TRBV5-1	TRBD1	TGCGCCAGCAGCGAAGAGGGGACAGGGTTTTACGAGCAGTACTTC	CASSEEGTGFYEQYF
.	TRBJ1-5	TRBV24-1	.	TGTGCCACCAGTGACCAGGATCAGCCCCAGCATTTT	CATSDQDQPQHF
.	TRBJ1-2	TRBV14	TRBD1	TGTGCCAGCAGCGACCGGACAGGGAGTTTTGGCTACACCTTC	CASSDRTGSFGYTF
.	TRBJ2-5	TRBV5-4	.	TGTGCCAGCAGCTTGGACCCCGGGTGGCGGGAGACCCAGTACTTC	CASSLDPGWRETQYF
.	TRBJ1-3	TRBV2	.	TGTGCCAGCAGTGGATCGGGTATATCTGGAAACACCATATATTTT	CASSGSGISGNTIYF
.	TRBJ2-7	TRBV19	TRBD2	TGTGCCAGTAGTATGGCGGGGGGGACCTACGAGCAGTACTTC	CASSMAGGTYEQYF
once	TRBJ1-6	TRBV5-1	TRBD1	TGCGCCAGCAGTCTAGGACAGGGCATTTCACCCCTCCACTTT	CASSLGQGISPLHF
.	TRBJ1-2	TRBV7-9	.	TGTGCCAGCAGCTCCCCGGAGGGGGGGATCTATGGCTACACCTTC	CASSSPEGGIYGYTF
.	TRBJ1-5	TRBV6-6	.	TGTGCCAGCAGTTACGGACACCTGACGGATTATCAGCCCCAGCATTTT	CASSYGHLTDYQPQHF
once	TRBJ1-4	TRBV19	.	TGTGCCAGTAGTAGCGGGCGGGAAAAACTGTTTTTT	CASSSGREKLFF
.	TRBJ2-3	TRBV3-1/TRBV3-2	TRBD1	TGTGCCAGCAGCCAAGCAGGACAGGGTTCAGATACGCAGTATTTT	CASSQAGQGSDTQYF
.	TRBJ2-5	TRBV24-1	TRBD2	TGTGCCACCAGTGATCCCGGACTAGCGGGAGGGGGAACCCAAGAGACCCAGTACTTC	CATSDPGLAGGGTQETQYF
.	TRBJ1-2	TRBV12-3/TRBV12-4	.	TGTGCCAGCAGAGATCTGCGGGGCTACACCTTC	CASRDLRGYTF
.	TRBJ2-7	TRBV18	TRBD1	TGTGCCAGCTCACCGGGACAGCCCTACGAGCAGTACTTC	CASSPGQPYEQYF
.	TRBJ1-1	TRBV6-2/TRBV6-3	.	TGTGCCAGCAGTCCCCTTTGGTCCACCTGGGCCCGGAACACTGAAGCTTTCTTT	CASSPLWSTWARNTEAFF
.	TRBJ2-5	TRBV11-2	.	TGTGCCAGCAGCTTGGGGCGAGAGACCCAGTACTTC	CASSLGRETQYF
.	TRBJ1-6	TRBV30	.	TGTGCCCTCTCCGAAGGGGCTTCACCCCTCCACTTT	CALSEGASPLHF
once	TRBJ1-3	TRBV5-5	.	TGTGCCGGCAGCCACGACGCACCCGGGAACACCATATATTTT	CAGSHDAPGNTIYF
.	TRBJ1-2	TRBV19	TRBD1	TGTGCCAGTAGTCCCCAGGGGGTGAACTATGGCTACACCTTC	CASSPQGVNYGYTF
once	TRBJ2-2	TRBV30	.	TGTGCCTCGCAACTCCTGAACACCGGGGAGCTGTTTTTT	CASQLLNTGELFF
.	TRBJ1-3	TRBV6-5	TRBD1	TGTGCCAGCAAGGTCCAGGGGGCGGGAAACACCATATATTTT	CASKVQGAGNTIYF
.	TRBJ2-1	TRBV2	.	TGTGCCACAGGTCTGCTACGGGAGAGAGGGGAGCAGTTCTTC	CATGLLRERGEQFF
once	TRBJ1-3	TRBV10-3	.	TGTGCCATCACCGAGCGACAGTTCTCCTCTGGAAACACCATATATTTT	CAITERQFSSGNTIYF
.	TRBJ2-5	TRBV5-1	TRBD2	TGCGCCAGCAGCTCAGGACTAGCGGGACGCCAAGAGACCCAGTACTTC	CASSSGLAGRQETQYF
many	TRBJ2-1	TRBV4-1	TRBD2	TGCGCCAGCAGCCAAGATACGCTAGCGGGAGCAGGGAATGAGCAGTTCTTC	CASSQDTLAGAGNEQFF
few	TRBJ2-3	TRBV3-1/TRBV3-2	TRBD2	TGTGCCAGCAGCCCCACTAGCGGGAGGGCCTGCGATTTT	CASSPTSGRACDF
.	TRBJ1-1	TRBV5-1	TRBD1	TGCGCCAGCAGCTATCGAACAGGGGACGGAGCTGAAGCTTTCTTT	CASSYRTGDGAEAFF
.	TRBJ1-1	TRBV19	.	TGTGCCAGTAAGGAACGGTCGGGAACTGAAGCTTTCTTT	CASKERSGTEAFF
.	TRBJ2-7	TRBV7-9	.	TGTGCCAGCAGCTTGGCAGCACGGGGGACCGAGCAGTACTTC	CASSLAARGTEQYF
.	TRBJ1-2	TRBV10-3	TRBD1	TGTGCCATCAGTGAGTCGGACAGGGGGAGCTCTGGCTACACCTTC	CAISESDRGSSGYTF
.	TRBJ2-5	TRBV28	.	TGTGCCAGCAGTTTCCGGGGTGAGACCCAGTACTTC	CASSFRGETQYF
.	TRBJ2-3	TRBV19	TRBD1	TGTGCCAGCCGCTCGTCGGGCAGGGGGCGGTCAGATACGCAGTATTTT	CASRSSGRGRSDTQYF
.	TRBJ2-1	TRBV12-3/TRBV12-4	.	TGTGCCAGCAGTCCCACTAGGGCGGATCGGTTCTTC	CASSPTRADRFF
.	TRBJ2-7	TRBV5-4	.	TGTGCCAGCAGCGCGAGAATCAGGGGAGACCCCTACGAGCAGTACTTC	CASSARIRGDPYEQYF
.	TRBJ2-7	TRBV9	.	TGTGCCAGCAGCGCCGGGGCAGGGGCCTCCTACGAGCAGTACTTC	CASSAGAGASYEQYF
.	TRBJ2-1	TRBV9	TRBD1	TGTGCCAGCAGCGGGGGGACAGCTTACAATGAGCAGTTCTTC	CASSGGTAYNEQFF
.	TRBJ1-2	TRBV25-1	TRBD1	TGTGCCAGCAGTGTTACCCGGGGAGGGGACAGGAACTATGGCTACACCTTC	CASSVTRGGDRNYGYTF
.	TRBJ2-7	TRBV13	TRBD2	TGTGCCAGCAGCGGGGGTAGCGGGGGTACCGAGCAGTACTTC	CASSGGSGGTEQYF
.	TRBJ1-5	TRBV6-7	.	TGTGCCAGCAGTAGACAGGTAGGGGCCCGCCAGCCCCAGCATTTT	CASSRQVGARQPQHF